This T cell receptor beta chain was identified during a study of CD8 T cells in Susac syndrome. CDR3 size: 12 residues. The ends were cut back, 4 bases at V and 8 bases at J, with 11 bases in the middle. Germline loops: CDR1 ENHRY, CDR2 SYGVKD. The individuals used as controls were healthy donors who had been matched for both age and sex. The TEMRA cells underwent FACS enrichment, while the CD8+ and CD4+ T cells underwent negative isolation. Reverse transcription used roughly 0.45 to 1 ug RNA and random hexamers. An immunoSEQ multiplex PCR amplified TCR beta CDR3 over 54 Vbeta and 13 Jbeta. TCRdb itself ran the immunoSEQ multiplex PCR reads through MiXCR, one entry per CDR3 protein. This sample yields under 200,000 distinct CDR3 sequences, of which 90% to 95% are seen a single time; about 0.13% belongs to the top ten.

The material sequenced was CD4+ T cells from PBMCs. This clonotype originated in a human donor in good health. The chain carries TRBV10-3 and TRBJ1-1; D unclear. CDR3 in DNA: TGTGCCATCAGTGGAAACATTGGGGAAGCTTTCTTT. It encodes CAISGNIGEAFF.